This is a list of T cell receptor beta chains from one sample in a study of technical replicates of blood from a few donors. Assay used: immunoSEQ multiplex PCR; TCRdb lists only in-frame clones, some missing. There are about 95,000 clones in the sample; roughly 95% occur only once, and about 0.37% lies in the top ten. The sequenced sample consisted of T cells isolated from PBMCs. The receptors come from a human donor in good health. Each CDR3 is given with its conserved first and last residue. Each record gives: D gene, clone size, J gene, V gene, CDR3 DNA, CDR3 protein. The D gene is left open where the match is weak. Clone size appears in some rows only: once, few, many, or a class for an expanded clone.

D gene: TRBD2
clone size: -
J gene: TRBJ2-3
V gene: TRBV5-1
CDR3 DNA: TGCGCCAGCAGTGGTAGCGGGAGACCTGCAGATACGCAGTATTTT
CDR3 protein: CASSGSGRPADTQYF

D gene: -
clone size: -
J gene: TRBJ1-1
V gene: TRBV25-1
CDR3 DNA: TGTGCCAGCAGTACGGGGGGACCGGACACTGAAGCTTTCTTT
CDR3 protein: CASSTGGPDTEAFF

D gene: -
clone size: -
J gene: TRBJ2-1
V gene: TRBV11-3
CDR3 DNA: TGTGCCAGCAGCTTGGAGGGGGCGTACAATGAGCAGTTCTTC
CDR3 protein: CASSLEGAYNEQFF

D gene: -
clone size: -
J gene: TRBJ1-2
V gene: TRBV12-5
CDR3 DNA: TGTGCTAGTGGTTTTACGGACAGCTACAGCTATGGCTACACCTTC
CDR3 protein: CASGFTDSYSYGYTF

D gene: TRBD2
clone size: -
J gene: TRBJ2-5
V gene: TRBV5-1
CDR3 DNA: TGCGCCAGCAGCTTGGGCCTAACTAGCGGACAAGAGACCCAGTACTTC
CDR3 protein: CASSLGLTSGQETQYF

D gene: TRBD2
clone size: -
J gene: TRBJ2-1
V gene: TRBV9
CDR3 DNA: TGTGCCAGCAGCGGAATGGGACTAAACAATGAGCAGTTCTTC
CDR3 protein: CASSGMGLNNEQFF

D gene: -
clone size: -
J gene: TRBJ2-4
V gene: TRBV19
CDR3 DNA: TGTGCCGAGGGGGGACTAACGACCTGGGTAACCAAAAACATTCAGTACTTC
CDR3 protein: CAEGGLTTWVTKNIQYF

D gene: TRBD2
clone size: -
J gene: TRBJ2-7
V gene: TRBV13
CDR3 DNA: TGTGCCAGCAGCTTATGGGGAGAGGGAGGGAGCTACGAGCAGTACTTC
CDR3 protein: CASSLWGEGGSYEQYF

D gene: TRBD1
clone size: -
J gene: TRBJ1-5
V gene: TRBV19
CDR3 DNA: TGTGCCAGTAGTATGTATACAGGGGATTTGCAGCCCCAGCATTTT
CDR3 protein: CASSMYTGDLQPQHF

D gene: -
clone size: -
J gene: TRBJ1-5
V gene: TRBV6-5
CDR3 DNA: TGTGCCAGCATGGTACAGCCTGATCAGACCCAGCATTTT
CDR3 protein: CASMVQPDQTQHF

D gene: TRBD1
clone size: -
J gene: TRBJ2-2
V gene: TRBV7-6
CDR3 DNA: TGTGCCAGCAGCCGGACAGGGACGAGCACCGGGGAGCTGTTTTTT
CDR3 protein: CASSRTGTSTGELFF

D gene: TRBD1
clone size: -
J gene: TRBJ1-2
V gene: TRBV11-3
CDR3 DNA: TGTGCCAGCAGCTTAGGAGGGACAGGGAGTGGCTACACCTTC
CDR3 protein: CASSLGGTGSGYTF

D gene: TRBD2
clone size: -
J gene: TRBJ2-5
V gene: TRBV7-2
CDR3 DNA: TGTGCCAGCAGCCTAAGCGGGATGGAGACCCAGTACTTC
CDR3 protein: CASSLSGMETQYF

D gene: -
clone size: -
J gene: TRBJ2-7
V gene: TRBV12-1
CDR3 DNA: TGTGCCAGCAGCTTACTCTTCCTCAGCAAAGCGGAGTCCTACGAGCAGTACTTC
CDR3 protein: CASSLLFLSKAESYEQYF

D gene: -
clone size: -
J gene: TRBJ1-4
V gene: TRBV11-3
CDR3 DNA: TGTGCCAGCAGCTTAGAAGGAGTGGAGGGTGAAAAACTGTTTTTT
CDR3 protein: CASSLEGVEGEKLFF

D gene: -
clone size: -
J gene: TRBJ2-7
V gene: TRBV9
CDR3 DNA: TGTGCCAGCAGCGCCGGGTTTAGCCTGACCTACGAGCAGTACTTC
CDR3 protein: CASSAGFSLTYEQYF

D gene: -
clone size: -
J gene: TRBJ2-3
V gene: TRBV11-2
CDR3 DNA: TGTGCCAGCAGCTTACCGCCAGGGCCTAGCACAGATACGCAGTATTTT
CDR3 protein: CASSLPPGPSTDTQYF

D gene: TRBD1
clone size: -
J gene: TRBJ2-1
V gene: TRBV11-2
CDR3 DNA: TGTGCCAGCAGCGTTACCGGGACAGGGCTATACAATGAGCAGTTCTTC
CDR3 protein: CASSVTGTGLYNEQFF

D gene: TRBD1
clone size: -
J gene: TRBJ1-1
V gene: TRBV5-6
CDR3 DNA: TGTGCCAGCAGACCAACAGGGGGCGAGGAGACTGAAGCTTTCTTT
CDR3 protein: CASRPTGGEETEAFF

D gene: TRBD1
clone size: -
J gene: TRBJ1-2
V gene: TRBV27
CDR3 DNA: TGTGCCAGCAGTTTACGCTACCCCGGGACAGGGTTCGGCTACACCTTC
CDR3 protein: CASSLRYPGTGFGYTF

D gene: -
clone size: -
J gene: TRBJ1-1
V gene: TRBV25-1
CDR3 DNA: TGTGCCAGCAGTGGGCAGGTGGACACTGAAGCTTTCTTT
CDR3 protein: CASSGQVDTEAFF

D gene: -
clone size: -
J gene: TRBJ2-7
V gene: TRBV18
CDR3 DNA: TGTGCCAGCTCACCGACAGACTCCTACGAGCAGTACTTC
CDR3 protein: CASSPTDSYEQYF

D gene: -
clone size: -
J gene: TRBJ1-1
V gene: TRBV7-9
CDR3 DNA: TGTGCCAGCAGAAGGGACACGAAAACAGGTGAAGCTTTCTTT
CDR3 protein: CASRRDTKTGEAFF

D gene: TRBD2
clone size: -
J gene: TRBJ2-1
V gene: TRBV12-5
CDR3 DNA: TGTGCTAGTGGTTTGCCCCTCTGGCTAGCGGGGTCCTACAATGAGCAGTTCTTC
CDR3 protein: CASGLPLWLAGSYNEQFF

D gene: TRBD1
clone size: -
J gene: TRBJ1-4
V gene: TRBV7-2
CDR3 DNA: TGTGCCAGCGGTCCGGGACAGGGGGGTGAAAAACTGTTTTTT
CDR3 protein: CASGPGQGGEKLFF

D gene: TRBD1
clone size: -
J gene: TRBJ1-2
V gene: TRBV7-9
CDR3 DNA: TGTGCCAGCAGCAGTAGTCCCGGGACAGGGCCCTATGGCTACACCTTC
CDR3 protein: CASSSSPGTGPYGYTF

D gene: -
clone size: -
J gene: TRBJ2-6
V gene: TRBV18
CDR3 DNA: TGTGCCAGCTCACCCCTTGGGACTTCCTCCGGGGCCAACGTCCTGACTTTC
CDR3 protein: CASSPLGTSSGANVLTF

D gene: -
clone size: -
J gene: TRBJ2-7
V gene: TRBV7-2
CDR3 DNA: TGTGCCAGCAGCTTAGGGGGGCCGACGGGGGAGCAGTACTTC
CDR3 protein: CASSLGGPTGEQYF

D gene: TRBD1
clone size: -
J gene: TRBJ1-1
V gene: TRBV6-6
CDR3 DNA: TGTGCCAGCAGTTTCCGACAGGGAGGCGACACTGAAGCTTTCTTT
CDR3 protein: CASSFRQGGDTEAFF

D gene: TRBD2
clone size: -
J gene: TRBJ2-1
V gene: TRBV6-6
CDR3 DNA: TGTGCCAGCAGTTACTATAGCGGGAGGGGCTACAATGAGCAGTTCTTC
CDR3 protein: CASSYYSGRGYNEQFF

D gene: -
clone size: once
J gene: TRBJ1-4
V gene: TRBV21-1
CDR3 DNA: TGTGCCAGCAGCAAAGAGAAGGAGTCAGGGGGCAATTGTGGGAATGAAAAACTGTTTTTT
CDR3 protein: CASSKEKESGGNCGNEKLFF

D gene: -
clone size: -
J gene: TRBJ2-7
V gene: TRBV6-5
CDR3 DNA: TGTGCCAGCAGTCCGGGACACTACGAGCAGTACTTC
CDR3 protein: CASSPGHYEQYF

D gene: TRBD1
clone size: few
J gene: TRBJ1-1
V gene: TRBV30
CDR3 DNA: TGTGCCTGGAGTGTACGAGGGACAGGGGTTCGGGAAGCTTTCTTT
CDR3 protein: CAWSVRGTGVREAFF

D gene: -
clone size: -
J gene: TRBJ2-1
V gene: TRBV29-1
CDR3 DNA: TGCAGCGTTGGAGAGGGAGGCAATGAGCAGTTCTTC
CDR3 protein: CSVGEGGNEQFF

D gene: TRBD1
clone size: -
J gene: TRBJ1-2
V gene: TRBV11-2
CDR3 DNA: TGTGCCAGCAGCTTAGGATCCCGGACAGGAGTCCCTGGGGGCTATGGCTACACCTTC
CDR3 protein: CASSLGSRTGVPGGYGYTF

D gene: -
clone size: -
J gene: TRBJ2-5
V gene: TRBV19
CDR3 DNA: TGTGCCAGTAGTATGCCCTCCCAGGGACAAGAGACCCAGTACTTC
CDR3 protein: CASSMPSQGQETQYF

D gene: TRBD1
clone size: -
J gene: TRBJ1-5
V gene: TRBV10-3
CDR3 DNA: TGTGCCATCAGTGAGTCGGACAGGGCTAGCAATCAGCCCCAGCATTTT
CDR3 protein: CAISESDRASNQPQHF

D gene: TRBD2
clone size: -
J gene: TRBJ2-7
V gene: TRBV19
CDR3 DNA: TGTGCCAGTAGTATAGGGACTAGCGGAGCCTACGAGCAGTACTTC
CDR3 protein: CASSIGTSGAYEQYF

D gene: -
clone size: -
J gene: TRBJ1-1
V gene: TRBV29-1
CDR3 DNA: TGCAGCGTTCGCAGGGAGAACACTGAAGCTTTCTTT
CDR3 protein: CSVRRENTEAFF